This TCR beta chain was documented in a study of cytomegalovirus exposure and HLA in healthy donors. Trimming cost V 7 bases and J 0 bases; bases outside gene matches: 13. In germline, CDR1 is SQVTM, CDR2 ANQGSEA. The CDR3 covers 16 residues. A multiplex PCR was run with 60 Vbeta primers and 13 Jbeta primers. Only in-frame clones appear in the TCRdb table, and some are missing; sequencing was by immunoSEQ multiplex PCR. The table records more than 80,000 clones, about two thirds of them present only once. General study results and limits: Presence/absence analyses rested on an assumption that sequencing depth was roughly uniform across donors.

To note about this clone: Its antigen is not identified.

This chain uses TRBV29-1 with TRBJ2-7, with TRBD1 matching over 9 bases. The specimen sequenced was PBMCs. The origin of this receptor is a man aged 50 to 60 in good health and CMV-seronegative. The CDR3 protein is CSARKPGQGPSYEQYF. Here the CDR3 DNA reads TGCAGCGCAAGAAAACCGGGACAGGGCCCCTCCTACGAGCAGTACTTC.